The 6 T cell receptor beta chains below all came from one sample that was sequenced in a study of shared clonotypes between healthy human individuals. Produced via immunoSEQ multiplex PCR; TCRdb's table is partial and in-frame only. The table includes approximately 2,000,000 clones, just under 95% detected once. Naive-designated CD8 cells lacked CD45RO, were positively enriched for CCR7, and omitted terminally differentiated effector memory CD45RA+ cells. The source material was naive CD8+ T cells from PBMCs. The receptor source for this set is a young man in good health. Some clones in this sample may be carry-over from other donors' samples.

V is TRBV27 and J is TRBJ2-7, with 7 bases lining up with TRBD1. The CDR3 consists of 14 residues. The germline V gene encodes CDR1 MNHEY and CDR2 SMNVEV (reference sequence). V lost 2 bases to trimming and J lost 7 bases; unmatched junction nucleotides: 8. In nucleotides, the CDR3 is TGTGCCAGCAGTTTAACAGGGACAGCTAGGGAGCAGTACTTC. Residues: CASSLTGTAREQYF.

The chain recombines TRBV28 with TRBJ2-7; no firm D call. This CDR3 spans 13 amino acids. Trimming pared 10 bases from V and 1 base from J, leaving 14 bases between. Germline CDR1 and CDR2: MDHEN and SYDVKM. As DNA, the CDR3 is TGTGCCACCTCACTAAGGGCGTCCTACGAGCAGTACTTC. Its translation: CATSLRASYEQYF.

V and J are TRBV27 and TRBJ2-2; D gene ambiguous. V lost 5 bases and J lost 5, with 12 bases in between. CDR1 and CDR2 (germline): MNHEY, SMNVEV (reference sequence). The CDR3 has 14 residues. The CDR3 DNA sequence: TGTGCCAGCAGTCCGATACCCACAACCGGGGAGCTGTTTTTT. It specifies CASSPIPTTGELFF.

This chain connects TRBV6-1 to TRBJ1-1, with 7 bases lining up with TRBD1. Germline lookup yields CDR1 MNHNS and CDR2 SASEGT. This CDR3 is built from 17 residues. The junction had 7 bases not matched to a gene; V was cut back by 0 bases and J by 0 bases. For the CDR3, the DNA is TGTGCCAGCAGTGAAGCCCTCGGGACAGTTATGAACACTGAAGCTTTCTTT. Its protein is CASSEALGTVMNTEAFF.

The chain recombines TRBV19 with TRBJ1-1; D is ambiguous. Germline lookup yields CDR1 LNHDA and CDR2 SQIVND (reference sequence). Between the trimmed V and J ends, which lost 6 bases and 2 bases, there was a span of 16 bases. The CDR3 has 15 amino acids. DNA of the CDR3: TGTGCCAGTAGAACCCGCGGACGGAAAAACACTGAAGCTTTCTTT. The encoded protein is CASRTRGRKNTEAFF.

V is TRBV29-1 and J is TRBJ2-3, with 16 positions matching TRBD2. This CDR3 spans 16 amino acids. V was clipped by 6 bases and J by 5 bases; unmatched bases: 8. Germline V gives CDR1 SQVTM, CDR2 ANQGSEA. CDR3 residues: CSVGGLAGGPGDTQYF. CDR3 nucleotide sequence: TGCAGCGTGGGGGGACTAGCGGGAGGGCCAGGAGATACGCAGTATTTT.